This entry is about one TCR beta chain. Antigen: not known. One end of the junction fails to match germline, which may point to a read error. The data derive from a study of blood T cells in healthy people across ages. Findings and caveats of the study: While age rose, TCR beta diversity per million T cells dropped in a roughly linear way.

A minimum of 7 million PBMCs was isolated per sample. Samples each yielded at least 5 micrograms of total RNA. Germline V gene lookup returns CDR1 KGHSH and CDR2 LQKENI. The CDR3 totals 17 residues. With a J-beta primer mix and a sample-barcoded 5' primer, a second PCR ran 7 to 11 cycles. Each of the cDNA molecules was tagged by a template-switch adaptor with 12 random nucleotides. MiXCR, applied by TCRdb to the 5' RACE reads, yields one record per CDR3 protein. The sample holds some 1.6 million distinct CDR3 sequences; approximately 32% are singletons and the top ten take about 11%. The source of this sequence is a woman between 25 and 40 years old in good health. The sequencing sample was made of blood. This chain connects TRBV18 to TRBJ2-6; 7 bases are a match to TRBD1. CDR3 DNA sequence: TGTGCCAGCTCACCACAGGGTACAGGGGCTGGGCCCAACGTCCTGACTTTC. Its protein is CASSPQGTGAGPNVLTF.